Shown below are 20 T cell receptor beta chains from a single sample sequenced in a study of radiotherapy plus CTLA-4 blockade in lung cancer. Produced via immunoSEQ multiplex PCR; TCRdb's table is partial and in-frame only. This repertoire shows about 77,000 clones, 74% found once; its top ten account for roughly 10%. Here the sequenced sample was peripheral blood, taken from a patient treated with radiotherapy plus ipilimumab. The receptor source for this set is a human donor with non-small cell lung cancer whose response to radiotherapy plus ipilimumab could not be evaluated.

This clone has more than one count but fewer than ten. Written as DNA, the CDR3 is TGTGCCAGCTCACCGGACAGTCTTTGGGTGCTGTTTTTT. Its protein product is CASSPDSLWVLFF. This chain joins TRBV18 and TRBJ2-2, with a weak D call TRBD1 (6 bases). Per germline, CDR1 KGHSH and CDR2 LQKENI. The CDR3 extends over 13 amino acids. V gave up 3 bases and J gave up 13 bases, with 15 bases separating them.

This clone was counted a few times. This chain joins TRBV5-6 and TRBJ1-6; D not certain. This CDR3 spans 12 amino acids. The germline V gene has CDR1 SGHDT and CDR2 YYEEEE. The V end was cut by 0 bases, the J end by 10 bases, with 5 bases between. The CDR3 DNA is TGTGCCAGCAGCTTGGCCCAGTCACCCCTCCACTTT. Encoded protein: CASSLAQSPLHF. Variable domain in full (rest from reference TRBV5-6 and TRBJ1-6): DAGVTQSPTHLIKTRGQQVTLRCSPKSGHDTVSWYQQALGQGPQFIFQYYEEEERQRGNFPDRFSGHQFPNYSSELNVNALLLGDSALYLCASSLAQSPLHFGNGTRLTVT.

V is TRBV4-1 and J is TRBJ2-3, with TRBD2 matching over 10 bases. The CDR3 is 15 residues long. Germline V CDR1 and CDR2: MGHRA, YSYEKL. V dropped 2 bases and J dropped 4; count of bases not matched to a gene: 3. The CDR3 region is CASSQRGLAADTQYF. The CDR3 bases are TGCGCCAGCAGCCAACGAGGACTAGCGGCAGATACGCAGTATTTT.

The chain employs TRBV4-1 and TRBJ1-2, with no clear D. The V and J ends lost 3 bases and 0 bases respectively, with 17 bases between them. Germline-derived CDR1 and CDR2 are MGHRA and YSYEKL. The CDR3 is made up of 17 amino acids. The CDR3 DNA sequence: TGCGCCAGCAGCCACCAAAGTTTAGGAACAGCTAACTATGGCTACACCTTC. This codes for CASSHQSLGTANYGYTF.

The genes are TRBV7-9 and TRBJ2-3; 9 nucleotides line up with TRBD2. The CDR3 length is 18 residues. V lost 5 bases, J lost 1 base, and 13 bases stayed unmatched. CDR1 and CDR2 from the germline V gene are SEHNR and FQNEAQ (reference sequence). The CDR3: CASSPDSGSEPRTDTQYF. In nucleotides, the CDR3 is TGTGCCAGCAGCCCCGATAGCGGGAGCGAACCACGCACAGATACGCAGTATTTT.

The chain employs TRBV10-3 and TRBJ1-1, with a possible D match to TRBD1 (6 bases). Deletions cut 0 bases from V and 3 bases from J, with 8 bases between. CDR3 length: 14 residues. Germline-derived CDR1 and CDR2 are ENHRY and SYGVKD. This chain's CDR3 is CAISESGGHTEAFF. CDR3 in DNA: TGTGCCATCAGTGAGTCCGGGGGGCACACTGAAGCTTTCTTT.

J is TRBJ2-1 and V is TRBV6-1; TRBD2 matches at 9 bases. Per the germline V gene, CDR1 is MNHNS and CDR2 is SASEGT. Germline trimming cut 6 bases from V and 7 bases from J; bases unmatched to any gene: 7. The CDR3 runs 14 residues. The CDR3 here is CASRVSGGPNEQFF. CDR3 sequence (DNA): TGTGCCAGCAGGGTTAGCGGGGGCCCTAATGAGCAGTTCTTC.

As DNA, the CDR3 is TGCGCCAGCAGTTACAGGGGGAACACTGAAGCTTTCTTT. Translation: CASSYRGNTEAFF. The V and J genes are TRBV5-1 and TRBJ1-1; 7 bases line up with TRBD1. The CDR3 totals 13 residues. CDR1 is SGHRS and CDR2 is YFSETQ in the germline V gene. V shed 5 bases and J 1 base; nucleotides not matched to a gene: 2.

This clone is a singleton in its sample. CDR3 coding DNA: TGTGCCAGCTCACTCAACAGGGACGAAAAACTGTTTTTT. It translates to CASSLNRDEKLFF. This chain connects TRBV18 to TRBJ1-4, with a tentative D call TRBD1 (6 bases). V dropped 4 bases and J dropped 8 bases, with 11 bases sitting between them. CDR1 is KGHSH, CDR2 LQKENI, per germline. The CDR3 loop spans 13 amino acids. Together with reference TRBV18 and TRBJ1-4, the CDR3 gives the full variable domain: NAGVMQNPRHLVRRRGQEARLRCSPMKGHSHVYWYRQLPEEGLKFMVYLQKENIIDESGMPKERFSAEFPKEGPSILRIQQVVRGDSAAYFCASSLNRDEKLFFGSGTQLSVL.

The chain employs TRBV7-9 and TRBJ2-5; D not certain. Germline CDR1 and CDR2: SEHNR and FQNEAQ (reference sequence). V was cut by 3 bases and J by 1 base, with 6 bases left in between. The CDR3 totals 13 residues. The DNA of the CDR3 is TGTGCCAGCAGCTTTCCCATCCAAGAGACCCAGTACTTC. Amino acid sequence: CASSFPIQETQYF.

V and J are TRBV5-4 and TRBJ1-2, with 8 bases fitting TRBD1. Germline loops: CDR1 SGHNT, CDR2 YYREEE (reference sequence). The CDR3 is 15 amino acids. The trim removed 0 bases at V and 4 bases at J, leaving 5 bases unmatched. CDR3 DNA sequence: TGTGCCAGCAGCTTGGATGGGACAGGAGGCTATGGCTACACCTTC. This sequence encodes CASSLDGTGGYGYTF.

The chain recombines TRBV6-1 with TRBJ2-1, with 8 bases matching TRBD2. V was pared by 8 bases and J by 5 bases, with 11 bases of the junction left unmatched. CDR1 MNHNS and CDR2 SASEGT come from the germline V gene. The CDR3 sequence is 15 residues long. The CDR3 nucleotides read TGTGCCAGCGCTAGGGGACGGGGGGGCCACAATGAGCAGTTCTTC. It translates to CASARGRGGHNEQFF.

V is TRBV23-1 and J is TRBJ1-5, with D uncertain. Being an ORF, TRBV23-1 has a function that is uncertain. This CDR3 comprises 20 residues. The germline V and J ends were trimmed by 6 bases and 0 bases, with 27 bases remaining between them. This CDR3 reads CASSHLWKEEFKDSNQPQHF. CDR3 nucleotides: TGCGCCAGCAGCCACCTTTGGAAGGAGGAATTTAAGGATAGCAATCAGCCCCAGCATTTT.

The chain employs TRBV7-9 and TRBJ2-1; TRBD2 is a possible D gene (5 bases). The CDR3 has 15 amino acids. The germline V gene encodes CDR1 SEHNR and CDR2 FQNEAQ (reference sequence). V gave up 7 bases and J gave up 3 bases, with 16 bases separating them. The CDR3 region has the DNA TGTGCCAGCACTGATTCTAGTCGGGGCTACAATGAGCAGTTCTTC. As protein: CASTDSSRGYNEQFF. Based on the CDR3 plus reference TRBV7-9 and TRBJ2-1, the full variable domain is DTGVSQNPRHKITKRGQNVTFRCDPISEHNRLYWYRQTLGQGPEFLTYFQNEAQLEKSRLLSDRFSAERPKGSFSTLEIQRTEQGDSAMYLCASTDSSRGYNEQFFGPGTRLTVL.

The chain is built from TRBV7-2 and TRBJ2-5; 15 nucleotides match TRBD2. Trimming at V came to 4 bases and at J to 5 bases, leaving 5 bases not matched to a gene. This CDR3 comprises 16 residues. CDR1 SGHTA and CDR2 FQGNSA come from the germline V gene. The CDR3 reads CASSWTSGGAVETQYF. CDR3 nucleotide sequence: TGTGCCAGCAGCTGGACTAGCGGGGGGGCCGTGGAGACCCAGTACTTC.

V and J are TRBV7-2 and TRBJ1-4; 8 nucleotides agree with TRBD1. The CDR3 totals 15 residues. With 4 bases clipped from V and 11 bases from J, the junction kept 12 bases outside the gene matches. CDR1 and CDR2 (germline): SGHTA, FQGNSA. The CDR3 protein is CASSSRWTGYHKLFF. In nucleotides, the CDR3 is TGTGCCAGCAGCTCCCGTTGGACAGGGTATCACAAACTGTTTTTT. The full variable domain, rest sourced from reference TRBV7-2 and TRBJ1-4, is GAGVSQSPSNKVTEKGKDVELRCDPISGHTALYWYRQSLGQGLEFLIYFQGNSAPDKSGLPSDRFSAERTGGSVSTLTIQRTQQEDSAVYLCASSSRWTGYHKLFFGSGTQLSVL.

The chain joins TRBV5-1 to TRBJ2-3; no clear D. V gave up 1 base and J gave up 2 bases, with 5 bases separating them. The CDR3 length is 13 residues. Germline V gives CDR1 SGHRS, CDR2 YFSETQ. The CDR3 DNA follows: TGCGCCAGCAGCTTGCTCCCCACAGATACGCAGTATTTT. It translates to CASSLLPTDTQYF.

The chain carries TRBV27 and TRBJ2-5; TRBD2 agrees at 8 bases. The trim removed 6 bases at V and 2 bases at J, leaving 11 bases unmatched. Germline V gene sequence: CDR1 MNHEY, CDR2 SMNVEV (reference sequence). This CDR3 has 16 amino acids. CDR3 amino acids: CASSRPGGLAQETQYF. CDR3 in DNA: TGTGCCAGCAGCCGTCCGGGGGGGCTAGCTCAAGAGACCCAGTACTTC.

The rearrangement uses TRBV29-1 and TRBJ2-5; 9 bases match TRBD2. The CDR3 runs 14 residues. V lost 5 bases and J lost 4; bases outside the gene matches: 8. Per germline, CDR1 SQVTM and CDR2 ANQGSEA. Written as DNA, the CDR3 is TGCAGCGTTAATCTAGCGGGGTTACCAGAGACCCAGTACTTC. It encodes CSVNLAGLPETQYF.

The genes are TRBV7-2 and TRBJ2-7, with D uncertain. This CDR3 comprises 14 residues. CDR1 SGHTA and CDR2 FQGNSA come from the germline V gene. V dropped 4 bases and J dropped 4 bases, with 14 bases sitting between them. The CDR3 DNA reads as TGTGCCAGCAGCTCCATCGCGCTTCTTTACGAGCAGTACTTC. Amino acids: CASSSIALLYEQYF.